This T cell receptor beta chain was identified in a study of blood T cells in healthy people across ages. Study-wide results and caveats: In older individuals, TCR beta diversity per million T cells was lower, falling roughly linearly with age. The donors' CMV status was not determined, possibly confounding changes in expanded clonotypes.

The CDR3 runs 16 residues. V was cut by 4 bases and J by 8 bases, with 20 bases left in between. Next came a second PCR, run for about 7 to 12 cycles, which used a sample-barcoded 5' primer along with a J-beta primer mix. Each cDNA molecule received a tag from a template-switch adaptor that had 12 random nucleotides. TCRdb recomputed calls from the 5' RACE reads with MiXCR, one row per CDR3 protein. Of around 2 million distinct CDR3 sequences listed, 30% to 40% were seen once; the top ten hold under 25%. Isolation of PBMCs gave at least 6 million cells per sample. About this clonotype: The antigen is not known.

Sequencing used blood. This TCR was sampled from a human donor in good health. V gene TRBV12-3 or TRBV12-4 combines with J gene TRBJ2-2, with a weak D call TRBD1 (6 bases). The CDR3 nucleotides are TGTGCCAGCAGTTCTCTCGGCAGGGGCCCTCCGGGGGAGCTGTTTTTT. Protein sequence: CASSSLGRGPPGELFF.